This is a list of T cell receptor beta chains from one sample in a study of cytomegalovirus exposure and HLA in healthy donors. Repertoires were generated with immunoSEQ multiplex PCR, while TCRdb's copy carries only in-frame clones and drops some. The sample carries about 150,000 clones, roughly 79% recorded once. The sample comprised PBMCs. Every receptor here comes from a male donor in good health and CMV-seronegative. Each CDR3 is given with its conserved first and last residue. Fields, in order: J gene, V gene, clone size, CDR3 protein. Where a row states a size, it is once, few, many or the class of an expanded clone; other rows omit it.

>TRBJ2-2|TRBV9|.
CASSLTLAGRDTGELFF
>TRBJ2-7|TRBV4-1|.
CASSQADWGHEQYF
>TRBJ2-2|TRBV12-5|.
CASGPGQASNTGELFF
>TRBJ2-1|TRBV12-5|once
CASGFRVRNEQFF
>TRBJ2-1|TRBV4-1|.
CASSQGRGQGRNEQFF
>.|TRBV29-1|.
CSVQSGTSGYEQYF
>TRBJ1-5|TRBV10-3|.
CAISVGQGDQPQHF
>TRBJ1-3|TRBV18|.
CASSYGTDTSGNTIYF
>TRBJ2-3|TRBV6-1|.
CASSASGAGVTDTQYF
>TRBJ1-4|TRBV4-3|.
CASSQGPVATNEKLFF
>TRBJ1-4|TRBV5-1|.
CASSLDTTNEKLFF
>TRBJ1-6|TRBV18|.
CASSLGTGDNSPLHF
>TRBJ2-1|TRBV9|.
CASSVATSGGPFEQFF
>TRBJ1-4|TRBV19|.
CASSTQGGEKLFF
>TRBJ2-2|TRBV7-2|.
CASSPRRATGELFF
>TRBJ1-2|TRBV19|once
CASRYLPGDNFYGYTF
>TRBJ1-5|TRBV2|.
CASSPRGRGRNQPQHF
>TRBJ2-4|TRBV7-9|.
CASSLTRGVAKNIQYF
>TRBJ2-2|TRBV29-1|.
CSVDTANTGELFF
>TRBJ1-5|TRBV6-1|.
CASESYSNQPQHF
>TRBJ2-1|TRBV5-4|.
CASSLALAGSNEQFF
>TRBJ1-6|TRBV28|.
CASSLRRADSPLHF
>TRBJ2-3|TRBV9|.
CASSVDLRGGGDTQYF
>.|TRBV5-6|.
CASSLADWEREQYF
>TRBJ2-5|TRBV29-1|.
CSVCNTGNQETQYF
>TRBJ1-4|TRBV5-1|.
CASSLQGNEKLFF
>TRBJ2-5|TRBV5-1|.
CASRMGQEQETQYF
>TRBJ1-1|TRBV6-5|.
CASNRQGHVTEAFF
>TRBJ2-1|TRBV5-6|.
CASSFLAGALWDEQFF
>.|TRBV19|.
CASSISDRGVGYEQYF
>TRBJ2-3|TRBV11-3|.
CASSLDLAGGTDTQYF
>TRBJ2-3|TRBV5-1|.
CASSFGTGVSDTQYF